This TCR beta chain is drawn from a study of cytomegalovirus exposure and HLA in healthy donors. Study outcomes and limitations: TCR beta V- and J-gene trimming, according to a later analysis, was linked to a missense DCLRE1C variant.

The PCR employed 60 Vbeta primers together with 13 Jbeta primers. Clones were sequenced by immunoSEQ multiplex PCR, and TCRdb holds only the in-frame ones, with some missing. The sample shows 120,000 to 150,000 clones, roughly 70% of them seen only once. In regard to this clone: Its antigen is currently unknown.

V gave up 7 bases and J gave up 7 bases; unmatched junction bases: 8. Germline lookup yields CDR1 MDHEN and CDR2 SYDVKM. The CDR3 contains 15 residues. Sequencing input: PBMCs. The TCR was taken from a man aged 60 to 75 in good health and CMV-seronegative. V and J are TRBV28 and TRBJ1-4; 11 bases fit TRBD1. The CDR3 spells CASISPGQGVEKLFF. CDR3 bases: TGTGCCAGCATCTCCCCGGGACAGGGGGTTGAAAAACTGTTTTTT.